This section outlines one TCR beta chain sequence together with its context. This entry comes from a study of T cell changes during pregnancy in multiple sclerosis. The table came from immunoSEQ multiplex PCR; TCRdb's copy has only in-frame clones and leaves some out. The repertoire holds about 42,000 clones, around 84% seen once, with 0.6% to 0.8% in the top ten. CDR3 length: 17 residues. Losses at the gene ends were 4 bases for V and 0 bases for J; bases not matched to a gene: 9. Per germline, CDR1 SGDLS and CDR2 YYNGEE. This specimen consisted of CD4+ T cells from peripheral blood mononuclear cells, obtained before pregnancy. V is TRBV9 and J is TRBJ2-2, with 7 bases identical to TRBD2. The source of this sequence is a female donor with multiple sclerosis, enrolled in a pregnancy study. The CDR3 loop reads CASSPSGAPANTGELFF. CDR3 sequence (DNA): TGTGCCAGCAGCCCAAGCGGGGCCCCTGCGAACACCGGGGAGCTGTTTTTT.